These 2 T cell receptor beta chains came from one sample sequenced in a study of PD-1 blockade in mismatch repair-deficient tumors. Profiling relied on immunoSEQ multiplex PCR, and the TCRdb table lists in-frame clones only, not all of them. The table records around 130,000 clones, 88% of them present only once. The sequences come from peripheral blood, collected almost 74 weeks after starting pembrolizumab. These receptors all stem from an adult with mismatch repair-deficient cancer.

J is TRBJ2-7 and V is TRBV9, with D hard to call. The CDR3 covers 16 residues. The V gene lost 3 bases and the J gene lost 0 bases, with 16 bases spanning the gap. Germline lookup yields CDR1 SGDLS and CDR2 YYNGEE. CDR3 in DNA: TGTGCCAGCAGCGCCGACGGACGGTCGAGCTCCTACGAGCAGTACTTC. This sequence encodes CASSADGRSSSYEQYF.

The CDR3 loop reads CASSLPRTGGGYEQYF. CDR3 sequence (DNA): TGTGCCAGCAGCTTACCCAGGACAGGGGGCGGCTACGAGCAGTACTTC. The chain employs TRBV11-2 and TRBJ2-7; 11 nucleotides match TRBD1. The germline CDR1 and CDR2 sequences are SGHAT and FQNNGV. J gave up 3 bases and V 2 bases, and 6 bases lay outside the gene matches. This CDR3 is built from 16 residues. The complete variable domain, with remaining parts taken from reference TRBV11-2 and TRBJ2-7, reads EAGVAQSPRYKIIEKRQSVAFWCNPISGHATLYWYQQILGQGPKLLIQFQNNGVVDDSQLPKDRFSAERLKGVDSTLKIQPAKLEDSAVYLCASSLPRTGGGYEQYFGPGTRLTVT.